This passage covers 4 T cell receptor beta chains from one sample sequenced in a study of T cell changes during pregnancy in multiple sclerosis. TCRdb's table, derived via immunoSEQ multiplex PCR, lists solely in-frame clones and lacks some. The sample yields tens of thousands of clones, around 92% seen once. The source was CD8+ T cells from peripheral blood mononuclear cells, collected after pregnancy. The receptor set was obtained from a female donor with multiple sclerosis, enrolled in a pregnancy study.

This chain links TRBV7-9 with TRBJ2-7, with D possibly matching TRBD1 (6 bases). Looked up from germline, CDR1 is SEHNR and CDR2 is FQNEAQ (reference sequence). V dropped 5 bases and J dropped 2 bases, with 13 bases sitting between them. The length of the CDR3 is 14 residues. DNA for the CDR3: TGTGCCAGCAGCGAGGCTGGACAGACCTACGAGCAGTACTTC. This gives the protein CASSEAGQTYEQYF.

This chain joins TRBV6-4 and TRBJ2-7; 7 bases match TRBD1. The V segment lost 5 bases and the J segment 0 bases; nucleotides outside the gene matches: 7. This CDR3 is built from 15 residues. The germline V gene encodes CDR1 MRHNA and CDR2 SNTAGT. CDR3 in amino acids: CASSLTGESSYEQYF. CDR3 coding DNA: TGTGCCAGCAGTCTCACAGGGGAAAGCTCCTACGAGCAGTACTTC.

J is TRBJ2-7 and V is TRBV2; TRBD2 is a possible D gene (5 bases). This CDR3 spans 12 amino acids. Deletions cut 6 bases from V and 6 bases from J, with 12 bases between. Looked up from germline, CDR1 is SNHLY and CDR2 is FYNNEI. DNA for the CDR3: TGTGCCAGCAGCAGGAGGTCCCCCGAGCAGTACTTC. Protein product: CASSRRSPEQYF.

The chain couples TRBV19 to TRBJ1-1; D unresolved. V was shortened by 3 bases and J by 5 bases, with 7 bases between the two germline ends. Looked up from germline, CDR1 is LNHDA and CDR2 is SQIVND (reference sequence). This CDR3 is built from 12 residues. The CDR3 region is CASSMSRTEAFF. The CDR3 nucleotides read TGTGCCAGTAGTATGAGCCGGACTGAAGCTTTCTTT.